This entry concerns a single T cell receptor (beta chain). This sample was included in a study of blood T cell repertoires in COVID-19. CDR1 and CDR2 from the germline V gene are LGHDT and YNNKEL (reference sequence). The length of the CDR3 is 14 residues. The J segment lost 4 bases and the V segment lost 3 bases, leaving 4 bases of the junction unmatched. Original methodology: Amplified reference gene primers provided the basis for estimating nucleated cell counts. The protocol was immunoSEQ multiplex PCR, while the TCRdb copy is restricted to in-frame clones and leaves out a portion. That table gives V, J and clone size, and the DNA gave D and trimming. The sample shows roughly 290,000 clones, roughly 88% of them seen only once.

This clonotype was sampled from a human donor with COVID-19, enrolled during active disease. The donor label of this sample is uncertain. V usage is TRBV3-1 (or the pseudogene TRBV3-2) and J usage is TRBJ1-1; the match to TRBD1 covers 8 bases. The source material was peripheral blood. The CDR3 loop reads CASSHWTGPTEAFF. The DNA of the CDR3 is TGTGCCAGCAGCCACTGGACAGGGCCCACTGAAGCTTTCTTT.